Presented here are 3 T cell receptor beta chains from one specimen sequenced in a study of blood T cells in healthy people across ages. Alongside a J-beta primer mix, a sample-barcoded 5' primer served in a second PCR lasting roughly 7 to 11 cycles. TCRdb reanalysed the 5' RACE reads using MiXCR and keeps one entry per CDR3 protein. This sample carries around 1,500,000 distinct CDR3 sequences, 42% of them seen once, and the ten largest clones take 6.5% to 10%. Material: blood. The receptors were gathered from a woman between 18 and 29 years old in good health.

V usage is TRBV28 and J usage is TRBJ2-6, with D perhaps matching TRBD2 (6 bases). In germline, CDR1 is MDHEN, CDR2 SYDVKM. V was shortened by 7 bases and J by 0 bases, with 16 bases between the two germline ends. The CDR3 is 17 amino acids. This CDR3 reads CASIPAGTPSGANVLTF. The CDR3 DNA sequence: TGTGCCAGCATACCTGCGGGGACCCCCTCTGGGGCCAACGTCCTGACTTTC.

This clonotype was picked up a small number of times. J is TRBJ2-7 and V is TRBV12-3 or TRBV12-4; TRBD2 matches at 10 bases. The CDR3 is made up of 19 amino acids. V trimming: 7 bases; J trimming: 0 bases; junction bases outside the gene matches: 18. Here the CDR3 reads CASTSFRTSGPRSSYEQYF. CDR3 DNA: TGTGCCAGCACTTCTTTTCGGACTAGCGGTCCAAGGAGCTCCTACGAGCAGTACTTC.

The chain combines TRBV10-3 with TRBJ1-2, with a possible D match to TRBD1 (6 bases). Germline CDR1 is ENHRY and CDR2 is SYGVKD. Trimming stripped 10 bases from V and 8 bases from J, with 23 bases between. This CDR3 has 14 amino acids. The CDR3: CASQPQGPVEGYTF. CDR3 nucleotides: TGTGCCAGCCAGCCCCAGGGGCCGGTAGAGGGCTACACCTTC.